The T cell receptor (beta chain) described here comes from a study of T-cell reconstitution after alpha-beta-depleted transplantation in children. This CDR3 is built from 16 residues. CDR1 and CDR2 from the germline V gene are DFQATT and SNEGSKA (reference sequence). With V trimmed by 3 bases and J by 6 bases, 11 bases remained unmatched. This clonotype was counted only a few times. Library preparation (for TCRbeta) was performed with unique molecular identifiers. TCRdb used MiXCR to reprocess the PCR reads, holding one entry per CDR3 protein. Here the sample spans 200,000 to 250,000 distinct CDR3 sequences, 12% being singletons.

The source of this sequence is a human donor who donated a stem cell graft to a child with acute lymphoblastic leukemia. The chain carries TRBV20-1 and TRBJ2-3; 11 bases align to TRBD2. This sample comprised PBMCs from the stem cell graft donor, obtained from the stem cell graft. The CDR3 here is CSASLVAGGLGDTQYF. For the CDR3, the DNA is TGCAGTGCTAGCCTCGTAGCGGGGGGGCTTGGTGATACGCAGTATTTT.